This T cell receptor (beta chain) was recovered during a study of post-analysis software for immune sequencing data. On the study more broadly: Both relapsing-remitting and secondary progressive multiple sclerosis featured among the disease courses, as did progressive-relapsing multiple sclerosis.

The count of this clonotype is one. The antigen is unknown. General study points: Relative to controls, patients with multiple sclerosis showed significantly lower normalized Chao1 diversity. Relative to controls, patients had several TRBV segments at higher frequency, with TRBV5-6, TRBV5-1 and TRBV20-1 among these.

J was trimmed by 7 bases and V by 2 bases; bases with no gene match: 13. The CDR3 has 17 residues. In germline, CDR1 is LGHNT, CDR2 FRNRAP. Unique molecular identifiers tagged the TCR beta cDNA libraries. T cells, roughly 0.85 to 10 million of them, yielded roughly 470,000 cDNA molecules. TCRdb reprocessed the PCR reads with MiXCR, giving one entry per CDR3 protein. The data contain about 500,000 distinct CDR3 sequences, 45% of them singletons. The chain couples TRBV12-5 to TRBJ2-1, with 8 bases fitting TRBD2. Sequencing used blood. This clonotype was sampled from a girl between 10 and 17 years old with multiple sclerosis. CDR3 loop: CASGLYLSGKLGNEQFF. The CDR3 bases are TGTGCTAGTGGTTTGTACCTTAGCGGGAAGCTCGGAAATGAGCAGTTCTTC.